This passage covers 10 T cell receptor beta chains from one sample sequenced in a study of T cell changes during pregnancy in multiple sclerosis. Clones were sequenced by immunoSEQ multiplex PCR, and TCRdb holds only the in-frame ones, with some missing. Of about 69,000 clones in the sample, 70% to 90% were seen once. The material sequenced was peripheral blood, taken before pregnancy. All receptors derive from a female donor with multiple sclerosis, enrolled in a pregnancy study.

The chain links TRBV19 to TRBJ1-1, with 8 positions matching TRBD1. The length of the CDR3 is 13 residues. Losses at the gene ends were 7 bases for V and 4 bases for J; bases not matched to a gene: 5. CDR1 is LNHDA, CDR2 SQIVND, per germline (reference sequence). The CDR3 protein is CASNEQGGTEAFF. In nucleotides, the CDR3 is TGTGCCAGTAATGAACAGGGGGGCACTGAAGCTTTCTTT.

The chain joins TRBV10-3 to TRBJ2-5, with a possible D match to TRBD2 (6 bases). Germline CDR1 reads ENHRY; CDR2 reads SYGVKD. V lost 11 bases, J lost 2 bases, and 21 bases lay in between. This CDR3 spans 15 amino acids. The CDR3 loop reads CASSSGKGIQETQYF. CDR3 nucleotides: TGTGCCTCTAGTAGCGGAAAAGGAATTCAAGAGACCCAGTACTTC.

The V gene is TRBV7-3, the J gene TRBJ1-1, with a tentative D call TRBD1 (6 bases). The germline CDR1 and CDR2 sequences are SGHTA and FQGTGA. V lost 5 bases to trimming and J lost 11 bases, with 18 bases between them. This CDR3 comprises 13 residues. CDR3 sequence: CASSPRFGGAAFF. CDR3 DNA: TGTGCCAGCAGCCCGCGTTTCGGGGGGGCGGCTTTCTTT.

The chain employs TRBV7-2 and TRBJ2-4, with D perhaps matching TRBD2 (6 bases). Trimming cost V 5 bases and J 8 bases, with 31 bases left between them. Germline loops: CDR1 SGHTA, CDR2 FQGNSA. There are 19 residues in the CDR3. In DNA form, the CDR3 reads TGTGCCAGCAGCCCAAGGGGCGGGGAGTGGTTGGGGGTCATGGACATTCAGTACTTC. This sequence encodes CASSPRGGEWLGVMDIQYF.

The count of this clone is one. The chain has TRBV5-4 and TRBJ1-2, with TRBD1 matching 8 bases. Germline CDR1 is SGHNT and CDR2 is YYREEE (reference sequence). Losses at the gene ends were 5 bases for V and 6 bases for J; bases not matched to a gene: 9. The CDR3 is 14 residues long. DNA of the CDR3: TGTGCCAGCAGTAAGACGGACAGGGATAATGGCTACACCTTC. Translating gives CASSKTDRDNGYTF.

The V call is TRBV9, the J call TRBJ2-5; no definite D call. V lost 0 bases, J lost 5 bases, and 11 bases lay in between. CDR1 SGDLS and CDR2 YYNGEE come from the germline V gene. The CDR3 is made up of 14 amino acids. The CDR3 coding sequence is TGTGCCAGCAGCGTAGCCGGTGGAGTGGAGACCCAGTACTTC. The encoded protein is CASSVAGGVETQYF.

V is TRBV10-3 and J is TRBJ2-5, with TRBD2 matching 9 bases. CDR1 and CDR2 (germline): ENHRY, SYGVKD. Unmatched junction bases numbered 1, after V lost 2 bases and J lost 0 bases. The CDR3 sequence is 15 residues long. CDR3 amino acids: CAISEGGGDQETQYF. In DNA, the CDR3 is TGTGCCATCAGTGAGGGCGGGGGGGACCAAGAGACCCAGTACTTC.

This clone occurred once. The V call is TRBV5-1, the J call TRBJ1-2; D remains ambiguous. The germline CDR1 and CDR2 sequences are SGHRS and YFSETQ. This CDR3 contains 14 residues. V lost 0 bases and J lost 0, with 6 bases in between. CDR3 DNA: TGCGCCAGCAGCTTGGACAGAGCTAACTATGGCTACACCTTC. Its translation: CASSLDRANYGYTF.

In this sample, this clone turned up a few times. The chain employs TRBV11-2 and TRBJ2-2; a weak D match, TRBD2 (6 bases). The CDR3 is 14 amino acids. Germline-derived CDR1 and CDR2 are SGHAT and FQNNGV. V lost 4 bases to trimming and J lost 4 bases, with 10 bases between them. The CDR3 DNA follows: TGTGCCAGCAGCTCCCAGACTAGCACCGGGGAGCTGTTTTTT. Translating gives CASSSQTSTGELFF.

The chain links TRBV6-5 to TRBJ1-2; 8 bases line up with TRBD1. Germline V gene sequence: CDR1 MNHEY, CDR2 SVGAGI. V gave up 4 bases and J gave up 8 bases; unmatched junction bases: 12. This CDR3 is built from 15 residues. The CDR3 sequence: CASSFGQGNFGGYTF. The CDR3 nucleotides are TGTGCCAGCAGTTTCGGACAGGGCAACTTTGGGGGCTACACCTTC.